The 3 T cell receptor beta chains below were found in one sample sequenced in a study of neurological immune-mediated disorders. The time point: longitudinal time-point 1 (baseline). TCRdb called the 5' RACE reads again in MiXCR, with one record for every CDR3 protein. The data contain about 40,000 distinct CDR3 sequences, about 3.3% of them singletons. Material for sequencing was PBMCs. Source of these receptors: a woman aged 60-75 years with multiple sclerosis.

This clonotype was observed at least ten times. The chain combines TRBV5-1 with TRBJ1-4, with 9 bases identical to TRBD1. The V gene's germline CDR1 is SGHRS and CDR2 YFSETQ. Unmatched junction bases numbered 11, after V lost 5 bases and J lost 6 bases. The CDR3 contains 16 residues. Here the CDR3 DNA reads TGCGCCAGCAGAGGAGGGACAGGGCCGTTTTATGAAAAACTGTTTTTT. It codes for CASRGGTGPFYEKLFF.

There are many counts of this clonotype. V and J are TRBV15 and TRBJ2-7, with 7 bases that match TRBD2. The trim removed 5 bases at V and 3 bases at J, leaving 4 bases unmatched. This CDR3 has 13 residues. In germline, CDR1 is LNHNV, CDR2 YYDKDF (reference sequence). For the CDR3, the DNA is TGTGCCACCAGCGTAGGACTAGACTACGAGCAGTACTTC. Translation: CATSVGLDYEQYF.

There are many counts of this clonotype. The chain uses TRBV6-2 or TRBV6-3 and TRBJ2-5; D is unclear. This CDR3 contains 14 residues. In germline, CDR1 is MNHEY, CDR2 SVGEGT. V lost 2 bases and J lost 2, with 9 bases in between. The CDR3 reads CASSYAGTQETQYF. The CDR3 nucleotides read TGTGCCAGCAGTTACGCCGGTACACAAGAGACCCAGTACTTC.